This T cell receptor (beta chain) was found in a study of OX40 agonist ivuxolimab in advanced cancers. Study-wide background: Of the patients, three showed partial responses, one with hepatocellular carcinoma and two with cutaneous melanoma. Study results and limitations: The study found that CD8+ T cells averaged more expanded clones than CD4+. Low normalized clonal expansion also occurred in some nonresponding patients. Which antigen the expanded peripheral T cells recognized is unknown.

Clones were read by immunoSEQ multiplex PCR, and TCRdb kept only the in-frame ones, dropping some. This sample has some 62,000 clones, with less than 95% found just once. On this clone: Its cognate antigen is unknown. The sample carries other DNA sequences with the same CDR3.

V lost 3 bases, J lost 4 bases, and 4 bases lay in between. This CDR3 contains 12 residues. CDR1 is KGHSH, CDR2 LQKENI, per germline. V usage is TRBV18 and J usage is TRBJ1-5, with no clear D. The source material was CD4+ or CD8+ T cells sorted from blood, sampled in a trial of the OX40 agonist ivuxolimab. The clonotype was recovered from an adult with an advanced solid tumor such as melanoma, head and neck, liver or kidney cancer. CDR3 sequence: CASSPGNQPQHF. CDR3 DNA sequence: TGTGCCAGCTCACCGGGGAATCAGCCCCAGCATTTT.